This T cell receptor beta chain appears in the sequencing data of a study of beta chain features in type 1 diabetes. Findings and limits, study-wide: Insertions at VDJ junctions were less frequent in type 1 diabetes patients. These patients also deleted more nucleotides at the same junctions.

Trimming removed 2 bases from V and 0 bases from J, with 8 bases in between. In germline, CDR1 is KGHSH, CDR2 LQKENI. The CDR3 is 15 residues long. Regarding this clone: As yet, its antigen is unknown.

Reverse transcribing all isolated RNA meant expressed TCRB transcripts were sequenced. Produced via immunoSEQ multiplex PCR; TCRdb's table is partial and in-frame only. Of a few hundred thousand clones in the sample, around 19% were seen once. V usage is TRBV18 and J usage is TRBJ1-5, with D possibly matching TRBD1 (5 bases). The receptor comes from a woman aged 18-29 years in good health. Source material: naive CD4+ T cells from blood. CDR3 nucleotide sequence: TGTGCCAGCTCACCATCAGGGAATAGCAATCAGCCCCAGCATTTT. This translates into CASSPSGNSNQPQHF.